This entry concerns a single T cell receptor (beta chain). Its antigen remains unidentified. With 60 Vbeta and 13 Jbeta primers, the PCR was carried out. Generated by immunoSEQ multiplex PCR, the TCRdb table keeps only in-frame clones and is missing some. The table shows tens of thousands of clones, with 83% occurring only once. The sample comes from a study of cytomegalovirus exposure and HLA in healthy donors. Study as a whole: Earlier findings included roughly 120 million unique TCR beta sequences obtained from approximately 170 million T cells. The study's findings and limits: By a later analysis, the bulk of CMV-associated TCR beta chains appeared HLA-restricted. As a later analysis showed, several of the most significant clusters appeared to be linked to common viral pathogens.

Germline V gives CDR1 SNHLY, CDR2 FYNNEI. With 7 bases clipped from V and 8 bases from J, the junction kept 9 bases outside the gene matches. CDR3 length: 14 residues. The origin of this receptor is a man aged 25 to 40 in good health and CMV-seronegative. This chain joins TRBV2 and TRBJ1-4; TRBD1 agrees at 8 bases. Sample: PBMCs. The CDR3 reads CASTPGTGREKLFF. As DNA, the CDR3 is TGTGCCAGCACTCCCGGGACAGGCCGGGAAAAACTGTTTTTT.